This TCR beta chain originates from a study of CD8+ T cells in alopecia areata. Treatment here: oral pan-JAK inhibitor, 5-10 mg twice daily. Germline V lookup: CDR1 SQVTM, CDR2 ANQGSEA. Between the trimmed V and J ends, which lost 1 base and 3 bases, there was a span of 12 bases. The CDR3 runs 14 residues. Of note for this clone: Its antigen is unidentified.

cDNA prepared by RNA extraction and subsequent reverse transcription served as the template for sequencing. Produced via immunoSEQ multiplex PCR; TCRdb's table is partial and in-frame only. The sample lists about 160,000 clones, around three fifths occurring once. The study, taken as a whole, reports: Normal scalp showed lower clonality than lesional scalp, especially alopecia totalis/universalis.

The V call is TRBV29-1, the J call TRBJ1-1; D uncertain. Here the sequenced sample was CD4+ T cells sorted from blood, taken at week 4, from a patient treated with tofacitinib. The clonotype originates from a human donor with alopecia areata. This CDR3 reads CSVEAGREDTEAFF. As DNA, the CDR3 is TGCAGCGTTGAAGCCGGCCGGGAGGACACTGAAGCTTTCTTT. The full variable domain, its missing parts supplied by reference TRBV29-1 and TRBJ1-1, is SAVISQKPSRDICQRGTSLTIQCQVDSQVTMMFWYRQQPGQSLTLIATANQGSEATYESGFVIDKFPISRPNLTFSTLTVSNMSPEDSSIYLCSVEAGREDTEAFFGQGTRLTVV.